The 30 T cell receptor beta chains below were found in one sample sequenced in a study of CD8 T cells in Susac syndrome (dated by TCRdb to 2018 to 2020). The library came from the immunoSEQ multiplex PCR assay. RNA was extracted using the RNeasy kit, and about 0.45 to 1 microgram was reverse transcribed with random hexamers. TCRdb cleaned the public reads at Q25 with fastp, built clones with MiXCR and kept in-frame beta chains. Every entry covers one CDR3 protein and lists the most common genes and DNA from its rows. Within this sample are 250,000 to 350,000 distinct CDR3 sequences, with under 95% of them counted one time only. Roughly 0.064% of the sample is taken by the ten largest. The sample taken for sequencing was CD4+ T cells from PBMCs. These receptors were collected from a human donor with multiple sclerosis.

The J gene is TRBJ2-7, the V gene TRBV20-1, with TRBD2 matching over 13 bases. J gave up 6 bases and V 7 bases, and 9 bases lay outside the gene matches. The germline CDR1 and CDR2 sequences are DFQATT and SNEGSKA (reference sequence). The CDR3 extends over 14 amino acids. CDR3 sequence: CSGKTSGRGREQYF. The DNA for the CDR3 is TGCAGTGGAAAAACTAGCGGGAGGGGGCGCGAGCAGTACTTC.

The rearrangement uses TRBV25-1 and TRBJ1-2; D not certain. V was pared by 5 bases and J by 5 bases, with 6 bases between. This CDR3 is 11 amino acids long. Germline CDR1 reads MGHDK; CDR2 reads SYGVNS. The CDR3 spells CASSLAYGYTF. In DNA, the CDR3 is TGTGCCAGCAGTCTAGCATATGGCTACACCTTC.

For this clonotype: One junction end disagrees with the germline gene, perhaps due to a read error. This chain uses TRBV5-1 with TRBJ2-5; D might be TRBD1 or TRBD2, each matching 5 bases. This CDR3 region has 14 residues. Germline values: CDR1 SGHRS, CDR2 YFSETQ. The CDR3, as DNA: TGCGCCAGTAGCTTAGGGGAGTTACAAGAGACCCAGTACTTC. This gives the protein CASSLGELQETQYF.

V and J are TRBV14 and TRBJ2-1, with 8 bases aligning to TRBD1. The CDR3 length is 14 residues. Per germline, CDR1 SGHDN and CDR2 FVKESK. Trimming at V came to 3 bases and at J to 6 bases, leaving 4 bases not matched to a gene. DNA for the CDR3: TGTGCCAGCAGCCAGGTGGACAGGGCCAATGAGCAGTTCTTC. Residues: CASSQVDRANEQFF.

The chain combines TRBV7-2 with TRBJ1-5; TRBD1 matches at 8 bases. Per the germline V gene, CDR1 is SGHTA and CDR2 is FQGNSA. The CDR3 loop spans 16 amino acids. The ends lost 5 bases at V and 4 bases at J; junction bases unmatched: 10. The CDR3 bases are TGTGCCAGCAGCAAAAACAGTCGGACAGGGAATCAGCCCCAGCATTTT. This sequence encodes CASSKNSRTGNQPQHF.

This chain links TRBV20-1 with TRBJ2-6, with D possibly TRBD2 on 7 matching bases. Per the germline V gene, CDR1 is DFQATT and CDR2 is SNEGSKA (reference sequence). This CDR3 has 18 residues. V shed 0 bases and J shed 0 bases, with 15 bases lying between them. In DNA, the CDR3 is TGCAGTGCTAGAGATGCGAGAGGGGGGGGCTCTGGGGCCAACGTCCTGACTTTC. This translates into CSARDARGGGSGANVLTF.

V gene TRBV18 combines with J gene TRBJ2-7; TRBD2 is a possible D gene (6 bases). With 4 bases removed from V and 5 bases from J, the gap between germline ends came to 18 bases. Germline lookup yields CDR1 KGHSH and CDR2 LQKENI. The CDR3 covers 15 residues. CDR3 coding DNA: TGTGCCAGCTCACTAGGGGAGGTACGCAGGAACGAGCAGTACTTC. Its protein product is CASSLGEVRRNEQYF.

The rearrangement uses TRBV5-1 and TRBJ2-5, with D hard to call. Trimming removed 0 bases from V and 1 base from J, with 7 bases in between. CDR1 and CDR2 (germline): SGHRS, YFSETQ. This CDR3 comprises 14 residues. DNA of the CDR3: TGCGCCAGCAGCTTGGTTACCTTCCAAGAGACCCAGTACTTC. This codes for CASSLVTFQETQYF.

J is TRBJ1-1 and V is TRBV6-2 or TRBV6-3; D is perhaps TRBD1 (5 bases). The CDR3 consists of 15 residues. In germline, CDR1 is MNHEY, CDR2 SVGEGT. The V gene lost 6 bases and the J gene lost 4 bases, with 18 bases spanning the gap. The CDR3 sequence is CASRPLDSFGTEAFF. In DNA form, the CDR3 reads TGTGCCAGCAGACCTCTAGACAGCTTCGGCACTGAAGCTTTCTTT.

DNA of the CDR3: TGTGCCAGCGGCCGAGGGACAGGGGGCTTAGCCATATATTTT. This gives the protein CASGRGTGGLAIYF. This rearrangement joins TRBV7-8 to TRBJ1-3, with 12 bases aligning to TRBD1. Germline loops: CDR1 SGHVS, CDR2 FQNEAQ. CDR3 length: 14 amino acids. V lost 8 bases to trimming and J lost 11 bases; unmatched junction nucleotides: 10.

This sequence joins TRBV20-1 and TRBJ1-1; D is uncertain. The CDR3 runs 15 residues. Germline V gene data show CDR1 as DFQATT and CDR2 as SNEGSKA (reference sequence). Trimming left V 1 base short and J 3 bases short, with 15 bases between. Here the CDR3 DNA reads TGCAGTGCTAGAGTTCGGTGGCGCGTGGACACTGAAGCTTTCTTT. It translates to CSARVRWRVDTEAFF.

This clonotype has just one count. The chain links TRBV20-1 to TRBJ2-7; a possible D gene is TRBD2 (5 bases). V lost 3 bases and J lost 2, with 11 bases in between. Germline values: CDR1 DFQATT, CDR2 SNEGSKA (reference sequence). This CDR3 is 13 amino acids long. In nucleotides, the CDR3 is TGCAGTGCTAGCACGTGGGGAGCCTACGAGCAGTACTTC. Translation gives CSASTWGAYEQYF.

The chain employs TRBV7-3 and TRBJ2-1; 14 positions match TRBD2. The ends lost 1 base at V and 8 bases at J; junction bases unmatched: 1. Germline V gene lookup returns CDR1 SGHTA and CDR2 FQGTGA. This CDR3 spans 15 amino acids. The CDR3 here is CASSLMTSGRDEQFF. The CDR3 bases are TGTGCCAGCAGCTTAATGACTAGCGGGAGGGATGAGCAGTTCTTC.

This chain uses TRBV7-3 with TRBJ2-3; D unclear. V lost 5 bases, J lost 4 bases, and 13 bases lay in between. Germline CDR1 SGHTA, CDR2 FQGTGA. There are 14 residues in the CDR3. CDR3 loop: CASSPGVVPDTQYF. The CDR3 DNA follows: TGTGCCAGCAGCCCAGGTGTGGTCCCAGATACGCAGTATTTT.

This clonotype occurred once. The chain uses TRBV19 and TRBJ2-5; no reliable D call. CDR1 and CDR2 (germline): LNHDA, SQIVND (reference sequence). Trimming took off 5 bases at V and 2 bases at J, with 9 bases between the two ends. The CDR3 loop spans 13 amino acids. CDR3 nucleotide sequence: TGTGCCAGTAGTCGTCAAAATCAAGAGACCCAGTACTTC. Translating gives CASSRQNQETQYF.

This sequence joins TRBV6-1 and TRBJ2-7; 15 bases are shared with TRBD2. The germline CDR1 and CDR2 sequences are MNHNS and SASEGT. CDR3 length equals 15 residues. Trimming took 6 bases from V and 1 from J; bases not matched to a gene: 1. This CDR3 is CASSGTSGRSYEQYF. CDR3 nucleotides: TGTGCCAGCAGCGGGACTAGCGGGAGGTCCTACGAGCAGTACTTC.

This rearrangement joins TRBV7-9 to TRBJ2-1, with D maybe TRBD2 (6 bases). The germline V gene has CDR1 SEHNR and CDR2 FQNEAQ (reference sequence). There are 18 residues in the CDR3. V lost 1 base and J 2 bases, leaving 18 bases between the germline ends. CDR3 nucleotides: TGTGCCAGCAGCTTAGGCCGGGGGACCGACCATACCTACAATGAGCAGTTCTTC. It translates to CASSLGRGTDHTYNEQFF.

V gene TRBV5-1 combines with J gene TRBJ2-4; 8 bases are a match to TRBD2. Germline trimming cut 2 bases from V and 9 bases from J; bases unmatched to any gene: 13. The germline V gene encodes CDR1 SGHRS and CDR2 YFSETQ. The length of the CDR3 is 16 residues. The chain's CDR3 is CASSFVTSGSGSIQYF. DNA of the CDR3: TGCGCCAGCAGCTTTGTGACAAGCGGGAGCGGAAGCATTCAGTACTTC.

The V and J genes are TRBV5-1 and TRBJ2-7, with D hard to call. CDR1 SGHRS and CDR2 YFSETQ come from the germline V gene. Deletions cut 4 bases from V and 0 bases from J, with 14 bases between. The CDR3 runs to 15 residues. The CDR3 sequence: CASSPRTESSYEQYF. CDR3 nucleotides: TGCGCCAGCAGCCCTCGGACGGAGAGCTCCTACGAGCAGTACTTC.

The V call is TRBV2, the J call TRBJ2-3; D remains ambiguous. The germline CDR1 and CDR2 sequences are SNHLY and FYNNEI. V was pared by 2 bases and J by 0 bases, with 9 bases between. CDR3 length: 15 residues. In DNA, the CDR3 is TGTGCCAGCAGTGAAAAGCGCGCTAGCACAGATACGCAGTATTTT. Its translation is CASSEKRASTDTQYF.

The chain couples TRBV3-1 to TRBJ2-7; TRBD1 might be the D (6 bases). The CDR3 consists of 12 residues. Germline V gives CDR1 LGHDT, CDR2 YNNKEL (reference sequence). The ends were cut back, 4 bases at V and 3 bases at J, with 7 bases in the middle. The CDR3 protein is CASSRGLYEQYF. The CDR3 DNA follows: TGTGCCAGCAGCCGGGGGCTCTACGAGCAGTACTTC.

The chain combines TRBV5-6 with TRBJ2-2, with D tentatively TRBD1 (6 bases). Per the germline V gene, CDR1 is SGHDT and CDR2 is YYEEEE. This CDR3 comprises 14 residues. The V end was cut by 4 bases, the J end by 5 bases, with 12 bases between. CDR3: CASSRNTGTGELFF. CDR3 nucleotide sequence: TGTGCCAGCAGCCGAAATACAGGGACCGGGGAGCTGTTTTTT.

The CDR3 nucleotides read TGTGCCAGCAGCTCGGGACAGGGGGCCGGGGAGCTGTTTTTT. As protein: CASSSGQGAGELFF. The rearrangement uses TRBV5-5 and TRBJ2-2; TRBD1 aligns across 11 bases. This CDR3 region has 14 residues. Germline V CDR1 and CDR2: SGHKS, YYEKEE (reference sequence). J lost 6 bases, V lost 3 bases, and 1 base had no gene match.

The chain recombines TRBV7-9 with TRBJ2-7, with no clear D. The germline gives CDR1 SEHNR, CDR2 FQNEAQ (reference sequence). This CDR3 is 14 amino acids long. Trimming took 5 bases from V and 2 from J, leaving 13 bases between them. The CDR3 DNA reads TGTGCCAGCAGCCCCCCCGGGTTTCCCTACGAGCAGTACTTC. Protein sequence: CASSPPGFPYEQYF.

The genes are TRBV29-1 and TRBJ1-2; D remains unclear. V was cut by 5 bases and J by 8 bases, with 6 bases left in between. This CDR3 has 9 residues. Germline CDR1 is SQVTM and CDR2 is ANQGSEA. CDR3: CSVLEGYTF. In DNA, the CDR3 is TGCAGCGTTTTGGAGGGCTACACCTTC.

The chain has TRBV6-5 and TRBJ1-1; the D gene is possibly TRBD1 (6 bases). Germline-derived CDR1 and CDR2 are MNHEY and SVGAGI. V shed 5 bases and J shed 7 bases, with 17 bases lying between them. This CDR3 comprises 14 residues. The CDR3 here is CASSHIGGVGEAFF. CDR3 in DNA: TGTGCCAGCAGTCACATAGGGGGGGTTGGTGAAGCTTTCTTT.

This chain joins TRBV29-1 and TRBJ1-1, with D hard to call. V was trimmed by 6 bases and J by 3 bases, leaving 5 bases between them. The germline V gene encodes CDR1 SQVTM and CDR2 ANQGSEA. The CDR3 is made up of 10 amino acids. The CDR3 sequence is CSVGDTEAFF. CDR3 in DNA: TGCAGCGTGGGTGACACTGAAGCTTTCTTT.

This clonotype has only one observation. The J gene is TRBJ1-1, the V gene TRBV30, with TRBD1 identical over 8 bases. CDR1 and CDR2 from the germline V gene are GTSNPN and SVGIG (reference sequence). CDR3 length: 13 residues. CDR3 in DNA: TGTGGAACGGACAGGGCTAAGAACACTGAAGCTTTCTTT. Amino acids: CGTDRAKNTEAFF.

This chain connects TRBV7-2 to TRBJ1-3, with 8 bases lining up with TRBD1. The CDR3 runs 15 residues. Germline trimming cut 1 base from V and 2 bases from J; bases unmatched to any gene: 1. Per germline, CDR1 SGHTA and CDR2 FQGNSA. The CDR3 DNA reads as TGTGCCAGCAGCTTAGGGACAGGGCCTGGAAACACCATATATTTT. Protein: CASSLGTGPGNTIYF.

The chain is built from TRBV5-1 and TRBJ2-2; D gene ambiguous. The germline V and J ends were trimmed by 0 bases and 4 bases, with 4 bases remaining between them. Germline values: CDR1 SGHRS, CDR2 YFSETQ. The CDR3 runs to 13 residues. The CDR3 coding sequence is TGCGCCAGCAGCTTGGGGACCACCGGGGAGCTGTTTTTT. Translated: CASSLGTTGELFF.